The 15 T cell receptor beta chains below come from one sample, sequenced in a study of cytomegalovirus exposure and HLA in healthy donors (dated by TCRdb to between 2016 and 2019). Library preparation employed the immunoSEQ multiplex PCR assay. The multiplex PCR relied on a mix of 60 forward primers for TCR Vbeta segments and 13 reverse primers for TCR Jbeta segments. In its TCRdb copy, this immuneACCESS table keeps in-frame sequences only and misses some clones. Where compared with another copy, unresolved V genes explain less than half of these, and the others have no known cause. Across this sample there are around 140,000 clones, with 75% to 80% seen only once. The ten largest clones capture around 1.5% of the sample. Material: PBMCs. These receptors were obtained from a female donor in good health and CMV-seronegative.

The J gene is TRBJ2-7, the V gene TRBV18, with D hard to call. Per germline, CDR1 KGHSH and CDR2 LQKENI. The CDR3 is made up of 15 amino acids. Trimming removed 1 base from V and 1 base from J, with 11 bases in between. As DNA, the CDR3 is TGTGCCAGCTCACCACGTTCAGGCAGTTCCTACGAGCAGTACTTC. This codes for CASSPRSGSSYEQYF.

In its sample, this clone was seen a few times. The chain joins TRBV6-6 to TRBJ1-2; D ambiguous. The CDR3 is 12 amino acids. Trimming removed 6 bases from V and 7 bases from J, with 12 bases in between. Germline V gene lookup returns CDR1 MNHNY and CDR2 SVGAGI (reference sequence). The CDR3 reads CASRGGVSGYTF. The CDR3 DNA reads TGTGCCAGCAGGGGCGGGGTCTCTGGCTACACCTTC.

The chain uses TRBV6-1 and TRBJ1-1, with 10 bases aligning to TRBD1. The germline V gene encodes CDR1 MNHNS and CDR2 SASEGT. This CDR3 has 18 amino acids. The V segment lost 2 bases and the J segment 5 bases; nucleotides outside the gene matches: 14. Here the CDR3 DNA reads TGTGCCAGCAGTGAAATTTTAAGGGACAGGGGAGAAGGTACTGAAGCTTTCTTT. It encodes CASSEILRDRGEGTEAFF.

V and J are TRBV2 and TRBJ2-7, with D uncertain. V lost 1 base and J 5 bases, leaving 9 bases between the germline ends. CDR3 length equals 13 residues. Germline V gene sequence: CDR1 SNHLY, CDR2 FYNNEI. CDR3 amino acids: CASSEGQAHEQYF. In nucleotides, the CDR3 is TGTGCCAGCAGTGAAGGGCAGGCCCACGAGCAGTACTTC.

The V and J genes are TRBV7-2 and TRBJ1-5, with TRBD1 identical over 7 bases. The length of the CDR3 is 14 residues. The germline gives CDR1 SGHTA, CDR2 FQGNSA. J gave up 5 bases and V 1 base, and 2 bases lay outside the gene matches. The CDR3 DNA reads TGTGCCAGCAGCTTAGGACAGGGTTATCAGCCCCAGCATTTT. Translated, it gives CASSLGQGYQPQHF.

The chain employs TRBV7-3 and TRBJ2-2, with 11 bases lining up with TRBD1. V shed 5 bases and J 6 bases; nucleotides not matched to a gene: 11. Looked up from germline, CDR1 is SGHTA and CDR2 is FQGTGA. The CDR3 loop spans 17 amino acids. CDR3 loop: CASSRAGDRGFAGELFF. CDR3 sequence (DNA): TGTGCCAGCAGCCGGGCCGGGGACAGGGGGTTTGCCGGGGAGCTGTTTTTT.

The rearrangement joins TRBV19 to TRBJ2-5, with TRBD2 as a possible D gene (6 bases). The CDR3 spans 13 residues. Germline CDR1 is LNHDA and CDR2 is SQIVND (reference sequence). Trimming took 6 bases from V and 5 from J, leaving 13 bases between them. This CDR3 reads CASRTGVGETQYF. The CDR3, as DNA: TGTGCCAGTAGGACGGGGGTCGGGGAGACCCAGTACTTC. Based on the CDR3 plus reference TRBV19 and TRBJ2-5, the full variable domain is DGGITQSPKYLFRKEGQNVTLSCEQNLNHDAMYWYRQDPGQGLRLIYYSQIVNDFQKGDIAEGYSVSREKKESFPLTVTSAQKNPTAFYLCASRTGVGETQYFGPGTRLLVL.

The sample holds a few counts of this clone. V usage is TRBV19 and J usage is TRBJ2-1; 11 nucleotides align to TRBD2. Germline CDR1 and CDR2: LNHDA and SQIVND (reference sequence). Trimming took 5 bases from V and 5 from J; bases not matched to a gene: 8. This CDR3 is built from 16 residues. In nucleotides, the CDR3 is TGTGCCAGTAGTGTACTTAGCGGGGGGGTGAACAATGAGCAGTTCTTC. Protein sequence: CASSVLSGGVNNEQFF.

The chain couples TRBV6-6 to TRBJ1-2, with a possible D match to TRBD1 (5 bases). Trimming shortened V by 6 bases and J by 8 bases, and 16 bases separated the two germline ends. Germline V lookup: CDR1 MNHNY, CDR2 SVGAGI (reference sequence). The CDR3 loop spans 13 amino acids. As DNA, the CDR3 is TGTGCCAGCAGCAATGACAGATACGCGGGCTACACCTTC. Residues: CASSNDRYAGYTF.

The chain recombines TRBV18 with TRBJ1-2; D gene ambiguous. The CDR3 sequence is 13 residues long. Germline loops: CDR1 KGHSH, CDR2 LQKENI. V was trimmed by 6 bases and J by 9 bases, leaving 17 bases between them. The CDR3 here is CASSLDPLRSYTF. The CDR3, as DNA: TGTGCCAGCTCCCTTGACCCGCTCAGGAGCTACACCTTC.

This clone has a single count. At one boundary the junction diverges from the germline segment, which might be a read error. This chain uses TRBV7-7 with TRBJ2-5; a weak D match, TRBD1 (5 bases). Germline lookup yields CDR1 SSHAT and CDR2 FNYEAQ (reference sequence). This CDR3 is built from 17 residues. The CDR3 is CASSSDPTRRGQGTQYF. CDR3 DNA: TGTGCTAGCAGCTCGGACCCGACAAGAAGAGGACAAGGGACCCAGTACTTC.

In this sample, this clone turned up once. This chain uses TRBV6-1 with TRBJ1-3; no clear D. This CDR3 spans 17 amino acids. Trimming took 4 bases from V and 0 from J, leaving 16 bases between them. Germline values: CDR1 MNHNS, CDR2 SASEGT. The chain's CDR3 is CASSVSVGKSSGNTIYF. The CDR3 nucleotides are TGTGCCAGCAGTGTTAGCGTGGGGAAGAGCTCTGGAAACACCATATATTTT.

This rearrangement joins TRBV7-8 to TRBJ2-2; TRBD2 matches 10 bases. The germline CDR1 and CDR2 sequences are SGHVS and FQNEAQ. J was trimmed by 4 bases and V by 5 bases; bases with no gene match: 4. The CDR3 covers 15 residues. The DNA of the CDR3 is TGTGCCAGCAGCCTGGGACTAGCGCTCACCGGGGAGCTGTTTTTT. Its protein product is CASSLGLALTGELFF.

This clone has more than one count but fewer than ten. The chain links TRBV2 to TRBJ1-4, with a possible D match to TRBD1 (6 bases). The CDR3 is 14 amino acids. Per germline, CDR1 SNHLY and CDR2 FYNNEI. Trimming removed 7 bases at V and 5 bases at J, with 14 bases between. The CDR3 sequence: CASNRRQENEKLFF. Written as DNA, the CDR3 is TGTGCCAGCAATCGGAGACAGGAAAATGAAAAACTGTTTTTT.

This chain connects TRBV25-1 to TRBJ2-6; possibly TRBD1 for D (5 bases). The CDR3 totals 14 residues. V lost 4 bases and J 2 bases, leaving 6 bases between the germline ends. Germline loops: CDR1 MGHDK, CDR2 SYGVNS. CDR3 in amino acids: CASSGRAGANVLTF. Written as DNA, the CDR3 is TGTGCCAGCAGTGGCAGGGCTGGGGCCAACGTCCTGACTTTC.